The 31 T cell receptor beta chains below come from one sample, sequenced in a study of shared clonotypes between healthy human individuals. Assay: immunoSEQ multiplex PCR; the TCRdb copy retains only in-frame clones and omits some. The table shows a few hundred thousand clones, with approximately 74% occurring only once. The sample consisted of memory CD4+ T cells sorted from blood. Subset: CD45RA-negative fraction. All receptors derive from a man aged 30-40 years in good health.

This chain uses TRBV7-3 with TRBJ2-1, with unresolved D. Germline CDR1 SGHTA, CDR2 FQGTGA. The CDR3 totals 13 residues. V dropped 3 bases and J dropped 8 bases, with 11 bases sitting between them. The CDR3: CASSLAGSHEQFF. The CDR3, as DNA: TGTGCCAGCAGCTTGGCTGGGTCCCATGAGCAGTTCTTC.

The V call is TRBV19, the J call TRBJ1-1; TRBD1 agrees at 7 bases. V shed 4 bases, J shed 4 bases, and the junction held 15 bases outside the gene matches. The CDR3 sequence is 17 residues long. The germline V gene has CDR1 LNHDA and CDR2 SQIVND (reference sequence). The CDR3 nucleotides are TGTGCCAGTAGTAGAGATCGACAGGGCGAGGTCGGCACTGAAGCTTTCTTT. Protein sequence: CASSRDRQGEVGTEAFF.

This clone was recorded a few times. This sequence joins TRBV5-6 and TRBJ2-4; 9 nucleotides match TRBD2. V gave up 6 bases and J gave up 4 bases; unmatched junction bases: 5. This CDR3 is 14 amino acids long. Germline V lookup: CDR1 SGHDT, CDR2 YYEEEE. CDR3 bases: TGTGCCAGCATGCGACTAGCGGATAAAAACATTCAGTACTTC. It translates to CASMRLADKNIQYF.

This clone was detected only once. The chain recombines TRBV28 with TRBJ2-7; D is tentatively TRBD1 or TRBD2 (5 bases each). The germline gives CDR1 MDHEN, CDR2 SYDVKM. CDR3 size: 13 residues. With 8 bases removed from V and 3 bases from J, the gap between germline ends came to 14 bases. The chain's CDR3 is CASGRDGNYEQYF. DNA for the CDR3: TGTGCCAGCGGCCGGGACGGGAACTACGAGCAGTACTTC.

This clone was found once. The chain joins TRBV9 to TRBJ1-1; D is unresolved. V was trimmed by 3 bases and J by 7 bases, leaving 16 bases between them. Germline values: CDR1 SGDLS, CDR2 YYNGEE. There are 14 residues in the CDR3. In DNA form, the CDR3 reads TGTGCCAGCAGCGGGCAAGTGGGCAGAAATGAAGCTTTCTTT. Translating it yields CASSGQVGRNEAFF.

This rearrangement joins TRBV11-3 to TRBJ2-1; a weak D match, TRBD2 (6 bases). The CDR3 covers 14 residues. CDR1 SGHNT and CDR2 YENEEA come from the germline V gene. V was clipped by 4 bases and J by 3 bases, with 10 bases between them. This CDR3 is CASSSSGDYNEQFF. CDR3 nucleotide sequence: TGTGCCAGCAGCTCTTCGGGGGACTACAATGAGCAGTTCTTC.

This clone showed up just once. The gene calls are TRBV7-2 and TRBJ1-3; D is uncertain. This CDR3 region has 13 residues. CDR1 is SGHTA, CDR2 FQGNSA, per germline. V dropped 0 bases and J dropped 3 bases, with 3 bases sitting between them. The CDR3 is CASSLAVGNTIYF. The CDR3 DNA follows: TGTGCCAGCAGCTTAGCGGTTGGAAACACCATATATTTT. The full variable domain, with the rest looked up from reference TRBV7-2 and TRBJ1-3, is GAGVSQSPSNKVTEKGKDVELRCDPISGHTALYWYRQSLGQGLEFLIYFQGNSAPDKSGLPSDRFSAERTGGSVSTLTIQRTQQEDSAVYLCASSLAVGNTIYFGEGSWLTVV.

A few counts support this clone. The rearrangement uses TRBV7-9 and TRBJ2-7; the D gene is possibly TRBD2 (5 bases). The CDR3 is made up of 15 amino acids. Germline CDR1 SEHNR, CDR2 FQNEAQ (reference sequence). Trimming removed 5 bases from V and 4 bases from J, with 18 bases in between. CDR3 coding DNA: TGTGCCAGCAGCCCCCGGGCTAGCACAGATTACGAGCAGTACTTC. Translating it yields CASSPRASTDYEQYF. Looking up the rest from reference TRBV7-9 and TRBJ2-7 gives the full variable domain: DTGVSQNPRHKITKRGQNVTFRCDPISEHNRLYWYRQTLGQGPEFLTYFQNEAQLEKSRLLSDRFSAERPKGSFSTLEIQRTEQGDSAMYLCASSPRASTDYEQYFGPGTRLTVT.

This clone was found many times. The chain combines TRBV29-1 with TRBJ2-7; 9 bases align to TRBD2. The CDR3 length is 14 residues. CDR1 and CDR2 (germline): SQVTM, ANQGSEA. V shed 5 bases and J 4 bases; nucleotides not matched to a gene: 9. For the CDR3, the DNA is TGCAGCGTTATTGGGCTAGCGGGAAGATACGAGCAGTACTTC. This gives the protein CSVIGLAGRYEQYF.

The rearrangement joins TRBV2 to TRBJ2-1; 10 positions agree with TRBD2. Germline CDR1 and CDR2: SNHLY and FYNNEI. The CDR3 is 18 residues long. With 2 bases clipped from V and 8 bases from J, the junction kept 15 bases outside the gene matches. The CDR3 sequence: CASSEPRLAGGSVDEQFF. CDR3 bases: TGTGCCAGCAGTGAACCGAGACTAGCGGGTGGGAGTGTGGATGAGCAGTTCTTC.

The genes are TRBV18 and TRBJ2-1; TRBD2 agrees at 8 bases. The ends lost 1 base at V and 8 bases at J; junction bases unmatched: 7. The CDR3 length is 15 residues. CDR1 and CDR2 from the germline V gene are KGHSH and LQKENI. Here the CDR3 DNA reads TGTGCCAGCTCACCACTGGGGACTAGTGGGCATGAGCAGTTCTTC. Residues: CASSPLGTSGHEQFF.

Written as DNA, the CDR3 is TGCGCCAGCAGCTGGGGGCAGAACACAGATACGCAGTATTTT. Translating gives CASSWGQNTDTQYF. This rearrangement joins TRBV5-1 to TRBJ2-3, with a weak D call TRBD1 (6 bases). This CDR3 has 14 residues. Germline CDR1 SGHRS, CDR2 YFSETQ. Trimming took 3 bases from V and 2 from J, leaving 10 bases between them.

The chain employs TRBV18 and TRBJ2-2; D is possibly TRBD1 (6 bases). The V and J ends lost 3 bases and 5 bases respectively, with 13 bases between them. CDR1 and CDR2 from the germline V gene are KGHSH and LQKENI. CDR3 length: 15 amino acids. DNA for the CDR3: TGTGCCAGCTCACCTATGGGACAAGGGACCGGGGAGCTGTTTTTT. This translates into CASSPMGQGTGELFF.

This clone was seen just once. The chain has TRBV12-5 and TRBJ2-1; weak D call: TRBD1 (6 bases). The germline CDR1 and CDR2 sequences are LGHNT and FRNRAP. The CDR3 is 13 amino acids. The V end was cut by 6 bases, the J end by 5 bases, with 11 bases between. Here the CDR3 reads CASGQGNDNEQFF. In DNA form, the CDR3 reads TGTGCTAGTGGACAGGGAAACGACAATGAGCAGTTCTTC.

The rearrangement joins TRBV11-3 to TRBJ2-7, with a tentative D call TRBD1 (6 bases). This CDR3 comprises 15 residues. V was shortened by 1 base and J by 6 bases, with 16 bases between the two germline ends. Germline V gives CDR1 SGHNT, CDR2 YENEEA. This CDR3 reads CASSLAPQGFGEQYF. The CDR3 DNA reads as TGTGCCAGCAGCTTAGCCCCTCAGGGGTTTGGCGAGCAGTACTTC.

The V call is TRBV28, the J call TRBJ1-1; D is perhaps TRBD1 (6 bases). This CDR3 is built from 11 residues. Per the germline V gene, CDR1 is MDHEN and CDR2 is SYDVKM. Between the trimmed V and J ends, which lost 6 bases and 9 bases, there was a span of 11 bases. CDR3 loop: CASSGWDKAFF. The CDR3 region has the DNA TGTGCCAGCAGCGGCTGGGACAAAGCTTTCTTT.

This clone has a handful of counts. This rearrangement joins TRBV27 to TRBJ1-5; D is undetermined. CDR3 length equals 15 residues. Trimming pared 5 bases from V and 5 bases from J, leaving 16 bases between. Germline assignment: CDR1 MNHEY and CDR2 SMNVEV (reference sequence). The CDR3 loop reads CASSPSRRVDQPQHF. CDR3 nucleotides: TGTGCCAGCAGTCCCTCCCGTAGAGTCGATCAGCCCCAGCATTTT.

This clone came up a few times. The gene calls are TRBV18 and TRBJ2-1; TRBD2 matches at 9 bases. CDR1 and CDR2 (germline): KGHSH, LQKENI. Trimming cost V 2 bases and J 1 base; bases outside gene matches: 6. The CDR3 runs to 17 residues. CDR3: CASSPILAGWSYNEQFF. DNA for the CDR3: TGTGCCAGCTCACCAATTCTAGCGGGATGGTCCTACAATGAGCAGTTCTTC.

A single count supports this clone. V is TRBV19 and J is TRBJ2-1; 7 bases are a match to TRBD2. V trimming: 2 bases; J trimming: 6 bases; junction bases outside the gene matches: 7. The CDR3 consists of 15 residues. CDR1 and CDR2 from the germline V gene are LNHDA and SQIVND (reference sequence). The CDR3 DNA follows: TGTGCCAGTAGTATACTAGCGGACTCGCTCAATGAGCAGTTCTTC. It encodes CASSILADSLNEQFF. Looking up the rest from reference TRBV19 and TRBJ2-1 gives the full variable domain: DGGITQSPKYLFRKEGQNVTLSCEQNLNHDAMYWYRQDPGQGLRLIYYSQIVNDFQKGDIAEGYSVSREKKESFPLTVTSAQKNPTAFYLCASSILADSLNEQFFGPGTRLTVL.

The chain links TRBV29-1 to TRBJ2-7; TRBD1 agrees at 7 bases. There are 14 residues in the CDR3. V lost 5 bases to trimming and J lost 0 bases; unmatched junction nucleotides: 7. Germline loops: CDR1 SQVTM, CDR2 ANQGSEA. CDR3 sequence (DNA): TGCAGCGTTCTTCCCCGGACAGGCTCCTACGAGCAGTACTTC. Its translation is CSVLPRTGSYEQYF.

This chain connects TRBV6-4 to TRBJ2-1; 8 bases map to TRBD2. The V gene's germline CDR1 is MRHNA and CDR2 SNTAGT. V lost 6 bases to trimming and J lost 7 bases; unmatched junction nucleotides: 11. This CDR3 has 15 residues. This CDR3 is CASSEREPPSNEQFF. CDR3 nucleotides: TGTGCCAGCAGCGAGCGGGAGCCTCCATCAAATGAGCAGTTCTTC.

In DNA form, the CDR3 reads TGTGCCAGCAGCTTAATCCCGGGACCGTCGACGATTTATTCACCCCTCCACTTT. Translated: CASSLIPGPSTIYSPLHF. This sequence joins TRBV11-2 and TRBJ1-6, with D perhaps TRBD1 (5 bases). CDR1 is SGHAT, CDR2 FQNNGV, per germline. This CDR3 is built from 18 residues. Deletions cut 2 bases from V and 8 bases from J, with 22 bases between.

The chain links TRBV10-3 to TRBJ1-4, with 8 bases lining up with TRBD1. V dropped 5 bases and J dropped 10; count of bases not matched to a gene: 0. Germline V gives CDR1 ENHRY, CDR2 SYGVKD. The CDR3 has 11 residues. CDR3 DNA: TGTGCCATCAGTACAGGGGGAAAACTGTTTTTT. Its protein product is CAISTGGKLFF.

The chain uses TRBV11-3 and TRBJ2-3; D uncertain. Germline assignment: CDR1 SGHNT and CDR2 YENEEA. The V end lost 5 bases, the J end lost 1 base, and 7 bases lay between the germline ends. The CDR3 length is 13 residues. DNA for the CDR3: TGTGCCAGCAGCCAACCCGGCACAGATACGCAGTATTTT. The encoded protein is CASSQPGTDTQYF.

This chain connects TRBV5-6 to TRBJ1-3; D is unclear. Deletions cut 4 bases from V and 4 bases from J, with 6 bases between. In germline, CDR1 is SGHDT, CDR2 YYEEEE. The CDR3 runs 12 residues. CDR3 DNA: TGTGCCAGCAGCGAACTAGGAAACACCATATATTTT. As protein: CASSELGNTIYF.

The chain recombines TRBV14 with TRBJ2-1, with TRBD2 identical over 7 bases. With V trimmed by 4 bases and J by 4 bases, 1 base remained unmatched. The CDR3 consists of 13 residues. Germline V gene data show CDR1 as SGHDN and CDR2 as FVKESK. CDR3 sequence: CASSRGGYNEQFF. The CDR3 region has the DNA TGTGCCAGCAGCCGGGGGGGATACAATGAGCAGTTCTTC.

CDR3: CASSLGGLPMGGDTQYF. The CDR3 coding sequence is TGTGCCAGCAGCTTAGGAGGGCTACCCATGGGGGGAGATACGCAGTATTTT. The rearrangement joins TRBV7-3 to TRBJ2-3; tentative D call: TRBD2 (6 bases). CDR1 is SGHTA, CDR2 FQGTGA, per germline. CDR3 length: 17 residues. V gave up 2 bases and J gave up 5 bases, with 20 bases separating them. Drawing the rest from reference TRBV7-3 and TRBJ2-3, the complete variable domain is GAGVSQTPSNKVTEKGKYVELRCDPISGHTALYWYRQSLGQGPEFLIYFQGTGAADDSGLPNDRFFAVRPEGSVSTLKIQRTERGDSAVYLCASSLGGLPMGGDTQYFGPGTRLTVL.

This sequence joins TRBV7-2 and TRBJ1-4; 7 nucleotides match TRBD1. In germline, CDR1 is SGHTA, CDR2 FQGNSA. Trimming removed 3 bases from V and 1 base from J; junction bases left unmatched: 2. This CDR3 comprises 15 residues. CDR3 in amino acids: CASSFRQGTNEKLFF. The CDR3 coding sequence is TGTGCCAGCAGCTTTAGACAGGGAACTAATGAAAAACTGTTTTTT.

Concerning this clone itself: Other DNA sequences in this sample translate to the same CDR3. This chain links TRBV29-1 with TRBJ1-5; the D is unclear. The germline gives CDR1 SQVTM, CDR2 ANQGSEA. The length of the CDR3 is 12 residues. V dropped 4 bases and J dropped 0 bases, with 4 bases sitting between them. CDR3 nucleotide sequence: TGCAGCGTTGGGTATAGCAATCAGCCCCAGCATTTT. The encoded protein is CSVGYSNQPQHF.

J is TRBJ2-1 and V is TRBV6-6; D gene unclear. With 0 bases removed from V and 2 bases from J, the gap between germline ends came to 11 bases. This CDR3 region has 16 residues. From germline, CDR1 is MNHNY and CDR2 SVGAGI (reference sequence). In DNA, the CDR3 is TGTGCCAGCAGTTACTCGCTAGGGAAGGCCTACAATGAGCAGTTCTTC. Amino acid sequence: CASSYSLGKAYNEQFF.

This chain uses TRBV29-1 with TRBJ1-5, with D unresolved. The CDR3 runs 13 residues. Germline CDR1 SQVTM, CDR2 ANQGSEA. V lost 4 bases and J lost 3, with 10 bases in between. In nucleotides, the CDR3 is TGCAGCGTTGTCGTCGGATACAATCAGCCCCAGCATTTT. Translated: CSVVVGYNQPQHF.